This TCR beta chain was sequenced for a study of T-cell memory formation after mild COVID-19. Study in general: TCR clusters were mostly donor specific.

TCRdb re-derived calls from the 5' RACE reads in MiXCR, one entry per CDR3 protein. The data contain roughly 600,000 distinct CDR3 sequences, around 17% of them singletons. CDR1 SGHRS and CDR2 YFSETQ come from the germline V gene. Between the trimmed V and J ends, which lost 1 base and 1 base, there was a span of 17 bases. This CDR3 is built from 17 residues. Study-wide results and limits: Later expanders leaned CD4+, whereas day 15 to 85 contracting clones were balanced CD4/CD8. Nothing confirmed that second-wave clones peaking on day 37 were specific for SARS-CoV-2.

Notes on this clonotype: The antigen is undetermined.

The sequenced sample was PBMCs or a T cell subset sorted from them (not recorded which). The rearrangement uses TRBV5-1 and TRBJ1-1; no clear D gene. The receptor comes from an adult woman who had mild COVID-19 (a few samples of this study predate the infection). Cell type and time point are not known. CDR3 region: CASSLPSGQGWNTEAFF. The CDR3 region has the DNA TGCGCCAGCAGCTTGCCCAGCGGGCAAGGGTGGAACACTGAAGCTTTCTTT.